This note documents a single T cell receptor beta chain sequence. This CDR3 contains 13 residues. V was pared by 10 bases and J by 2 bases, with 5 bases of the junction left unmatched. Germline lookup yields CDR1 MNHEY and CDR2 SVGAGI. The data derive from a study of blood T cell repertoires in COVID-19. About the research overall: The United States, Italy and Spain provided the acute and convalescent COVID-19 samples. T cells, B-cell-depleted T cells, or PBMCs supplied cDNA or gDNA.

The authors' processing: For nucleated cells, counts were estimated from reference gene primer amplification. The protocol was immunoSEQ multiplex PCR, while the TCRdb copy is restricted to in-frame clones and leaves out a portion. The V and J calls and clone size were taken over from that table, and D and trimming were inferred from the DNA. Seen here are approximately 120,000 clones, 84% observed once, and the top ten hold approximately 7%. The source material was peripheral blood. The chain joins TRBV6-5 to TRBJ1-1; 9 bases fit TRBD1. The clonotype originates from a woman between 50 and 59 years old with acute or convalescent COVID-19. The CDR3 sequence is CATKQGANTEAFF. The CDR3 nucleotides are TGTGCCACCAAACAGGGGGCTAACACTGAAGCTTTCTTT.